Each of the 8 T cell receptor beta chains below was sequenced from the same sample in a study of low-dose radiotherapy and immunotherapy resistance in tumors. TRAV- and TRBV-specific primers were used for first-strand cDNA, which covered alpha and beta chains. It was with a constant-region primer and a V-primer adapter that TCRs were amplified over around 19 PCR cycles. One entry per CDR3 protein results from TCRdb running MiXCR on the reads. The sample has roughly 15,000 distinct CDR3 sequences; roughly 70% are singletons. The source of these receptors is a human donor with advanced metastatic prostate, ovarian, gallbladder or colorectal cancer (not recorded which). This table probably holds off-target reads from a library built for another chain.

The chain recombines TRBV10-2 with TRBJ1-1, with 8 bases that match TRBD1. The J segment lost 3 bases and the V segment lost 6 bases, leaving 12 bases of the junction unmatched. Germline assignment: CDR1 WSHSY and CDR2 SAAADI. The CDR3 contains 16 residues. Written as DNA, the CDR3 is TGCGCCAGCAGGGAGCCCTGGACAGGGTGGGACACTGAAGCTTTCTTT. It is translated as CASREPWTGWDTEAFF.

This sequence joins TRBV18 and TRBJ2-1; 11 bases are shared with TRBD1. The V segment lost 6 bases and the J segment 5 bases; nucleotides outside the gene matches: 15. Germline CDR1 KGHSH, CDR2 LQKENI. This CDR3 has 18 amino acids. The CDR3 reads CASSRITGTGGMNNEQFF. The CDR3 DNA is TGTGCCAGCTCCCGTATAACGGGGACAGGGGGTATGAACAATGAGCAGTTCTTC.

V gene TRBV5-1 combines with J gene TRBJ2-2; no reliable D call. Trimming cost V 0 bases and J 3 bases, with 6 bases left between them. The CDR3 consists of 14 residues. Germline CDR1 is SGHRS and CDR2 is YFSETQ. The CDR3 reads CASSLALDTGELFF. CDR3 in DNA: TGCGCCAGCAGCTTGGCCCTAGACACCGGGGAGCTGTTTTTT. The full variable domain, completed using reference TRBV5-1 and TRBJ2-2, is KAGVTQTPRYLIKTRGQQVTLSCSPISGHRSVSWYQQTPGQGLQFLFEYFSETQRNKGNFPGRFSGRQFSNSRSEMNVSTLELGDSALYLCASSLALDTGELFFGEGSRLTVL.

This clonotype was observed a handful of times. The V call is TRBV6-2 or TRBV6-3, the J call TRBJ2-4; weak D call: TRBD2 (5 bases). CDR3 length: 15 residues. V dropped 2 bases and J dropped 0 bases, with 8 bases sitting between them. Per the germline V gene, CDR1 is MNHEY and CDR2 is SVGEGT. DNA of the CDR3: TGTGCCAGCAGTTACCCTGGAGGAGCCAAAAACATTCAGTACTTC. Translating gives CASSYPGGAKNIQYF.

The CDR3 DNA reads as TGTGCCAGCAGTCCACTAATCCGAACCGATGAGCAGTTCTTC. Protein product: CASSPLIRTDEQFF. The J gene is TRBJ2-1, the V gene TRBV28; the D is unclear. V was clipped by 5 bases and J by 8 bases, with 16 bases between them. The CDR3 totals 14 residues. Germline loops: CDR1 MDHEN, CDR2 SYDVKM.

This sequence joins TRBV2 and TRBJ1-6; D remains ambiguous. Germline CDR1 SNHLY, CDR2 FYNNEI. V gave up 2 bases and J gave up 6 bases, with 8 bases separating them. This CDR3 has 14 residues. CDR3 in amino acids: CASSERRVNSPLHF. The CDR3 nucleotides are TGTGCCAGCAGTGAAAGGAGGGTTAATTCACCCCTCCACTTT.

This chain uses TRBV12-3 or TRBV12-4 with TRBJ2-4; D is possibly TRBD2 (6 bases). V was pared by 5 bases and J by 7 bases, with 12 bases between. The CDR3 totals 13 residues. The chain's CDR3 is CASSKDYENIQYF. The CDR3 DNA sequence: TGTGCCAGCAGTAAGGACTATGAGAACATTCAGTACTTC.

J is TRBJ1-2 and V is TRBV6-6; 7 bases are shared with TRBD1. The V gene's germline CDR1 is MNHNY and CDR2 SVGAGI (reference sequence). V lost 6 bases and J lost 4; bases outside the gene matches: 8. CDR3 length: 14 amino acids. In DNA, the CDR3 is TGTGCCAGCAGAGCGACAGGGTCGGTCTATGGCTACACCTTC. The encoded protein is CASRATGSVYGYTF.